This passage covers 23 T cell receptor beta chains from one sample sequenced in a study of control samples from healthy donors and cancer patients. Repertoires were generated with immunoSEQ multiplex PCR, while TCRdb's copy carries only in-frame clones and drops some. The table shows about 150,000 clones, with nearly 95% occurring only once. The source material was blood. The receptors come from a man aged 45-65 years in good health.

This clone was observed a handful of times. This rearrangement joins TRBV28 to TRBJ2-7; 8 nucleotides line up with TRBD1. From germline, CDR1 is MDHEN and CDR2 SYDVKM. V was pared by 5 bases and J by 4 bases, with 4 bases of the junction left unmatched. The CDR3 totals 13 residues. This CDR3 reads CASSTGGTYEQYF. The CDR3, as DNA: TGTGCCAGCAGTACAGGGGGGACTTACGAGCAGTACTTC.

The V call is TRBV15, the J call TRBJ2-7; 10 bases map to TRBD1. Trimming removed 0 bases from V and 7 bases from J; junction bases left unmatched: 6. The CDR3 is made up of 15 amino acids. Germline CDR1 LNHNV, CDR2 YYDKDF (reference sequence). The CDR3 DNA reads TGTGCCACCAGCAGAGAGGACAGGGGGACGGGAGAGCAGTACTTC. Translated: CATSREDRGTGEQYF.

V usage is TRBV6-5 and J usage is TRBJ1-1, with 7 bases lining up with TRBD1. This CDR3 comprises 14 residues. Germline V gene sequence: CDR1 MNHEY, CDR2 SVGAGI. V lost 5 bases and J lost 4; bases outside the gene matches: 7. CDR3 residues: CASSTTGQGTEAFF. CDR3 in DNA: TGTGCCAGCAGTACGACAGGGCAAGGCACTGAAGCTTTCTTT.

This chain joins TRBV4-2 and TRBJ1-5; D is undetermined. The CDR3 is 13 residues long. The V end was cut by 1 base, the J end by 5 bases, with 6 bases between. Germline CDR1 and CDR2: LGHNA and YNFKEQ. CDR3 bases: TGTGCCAGCAGCCAAGGAAGGGATCAGCCCCAGCATTTT. Translated: CASSQGRDQPQHF.

This chain links TRBV28 with TRBJ2-2; D not certain. Germline assignment: CDR1 MDHEN and CDR2 SYDVKM. The CDR3 runs to 15 residues. V was pared by 1 base and J by 0 bases, with 6 bases between. CDR3 coding DNA: TGTGCCAGCAGTTTATCGCCTGCGAACACCGGGGAGCTGTTTTTT. It encodes CASSLSPANTGELFF. The whole variable domain, remainder taken from reference TRBV28 and TRBJ2-2, is DVKVTQSSRYLVKRTGEKVFLECVQDMDHENMFWYRQDPGLGLRLIYFSYDVKMKEKGDIPEGYSVSREKKERFSLILESASTNQTSMYLCASSLSPANTGELFFGEGSRLTVL.

The chain recombines TRBV2 with TRBJ2-7; D might be TRBD1 (6 bases). This CDR3 is built from 14 residues. Trimming took 3 bases from V and 2 from J, leaving 11 bases between them. Germline V CDR1 and CDR2: SNHLY, FYNNEI. Here the CDR3 DNA reads TGTGCCAGCAGTGACCTCAGGGGTACCTACGAGCAGTACTTC. Translation: CASSDLRGTYEQYF.

This clone was recorded a few times. The V gene is TRBV28, the J gene TRBJ1-5; D not resolved. V dropped 1 base and J dropped 6 bases, with 10 bases sitting between them. This CDR3 comprises 14 residues. Germline lookup yields CDR1 MDHEN and CDR2 SYDVKM. The CDR3 loop reads CASSLSKWSQPQHF. DNA of the CDR3: TGTGCCAGCAGTTTATCTAAGTGGAGTCAGCCCCAGCATTTT.

The chain employs TRBV7-9 and TRBJ2-3; TRBD1 matches 8 bases. V trimming: 1 base; J trimming: 3 bases; junction bases outside the gene matches: 3. The CDR3 runs to 15 residues. The germline V gene has CDR1 SEHNR and CDR2 FQNEAQ (reference sequence). CDR3 loop: CASSLVRGQTDTQYF. The CDR3, as DNA: TGTGCCAGCAGCTTAGTCAGGGGGCAGACAGATACGCAGTATTTT.

The V gene is TRBV30, the J gene TRBJ2-7; D is perhaps TRBD2 (6 bases). The CDR3 has 16 residues. Germline loops: CDR1 GTSNPN, CDR2 SVGIG (reference sequence). V lost 3 bases, J lost 3 bases, and 21 bases lay in between. This CDR3 reads CAWRDFRVADDYEQYF. CDR3 bases: TGTGCCTGGAGGGATTTCCGGGTAGCGGATGACTACGAGCAGTACTTC.

The chain recombines TRBV30 with TRBJ2-7; D call uncertain. Germline loops: CDR1 GTSNPN, CDR2 SVGIG (reference sequence). V was cut by 0 bases and J by 5 bases, with 11 bases left in between. CDR3 length: 13 residues. This CDR3 is CAWSVLSAHEQYF. CDR3 sequence (DNA): TGTGCCTGGAGTGTACTATCTGCCCACGAGCAGTACTTC.

The chain recombines TRBV3-1 (or the pseudogene TRBV3-2) with TRBJ2-3, with D unresolved. V was shortened by 8 bases and J by 3 bases, with 12 bases between the two germline ends. Per germline, CDR1 LGHDT and CDR2 YNNKEL (reference sequence). The length of the CDR3 is 13 residues. The CDR3 sequence: CASREASTDTQYF. The CDR3 nucleotides are TGTGCCAGCCGAGAAGCGTCGACAGATACGCAGTATTTT.

The chain has TRBV21-1 and TRBJ2-5. TRBV21-1 is marked as a pseudogene. There are 15 residues in the CDR3. The CDR3 loop reads CASTDWTRFGETQYF. The CDR3 DNA sequence: TGTGCCAGTACGGATTGGACCAGGTTTGGGGAGACCCAGTACTTC.

This rearrangement joins TRBV4-1 to TRBJ1-5; 7 bases line up with TRBD1. The CDR3 runs to 14 residues. After removal of 0 bases from V and 6 bases from J, the junction contained 2 bases not matched to a gene. Germline CDR1 and CDR2: MGHRA and YSYEKL. CDR3 bases: TGCGCCAGCAGCCAAGAGACAGGGCGTCAGCCCCAGCATTTT. Translation gives CASSQETGRQPQHF.

V usage is TRBV20-1 and J usage is TRBJ2-2; 10 nucleotides match TRBD2. The CDR3 is made up of 14 amino acids. The V gene end was trimmed by 3 bases and the J gene end by 7 bases; junction bases not matched to a gene: 5. CDR1 and CDR2 (germline): DFQATT, SNEGSKA (reference sequence). The CDR3 spells CSASLAGAGGELFF. CDR3 coding DNA: TGCAGTGCTAGTCTAGCGGGAGCGGGCGGGGAGCTGTTTTTT.

V usage is TRBV12-5 and J usage is TRBJ1-1, with TRBD1 matching 9 bases. Per germline, CDR1 LGHNT and CDR2 FRNRAP. The V gene end was trimmed by 5 bases and the J gene end by 0 bases; junction bases not matched to a gene: 4. The length of the CDR3 is 15 residues. CDR3: CASGPGQGLNTEAFF. The CDR3 DNA sequence: TGTGCTAGTGGTCCGGGACAGGGACTGAACACTGAAGCTTTCTTT.

The chain has TRBV9 and TRBJ2-4, with D uncertain. The CDR3 extends over 12 amino acids. Between the trimmed V and J ends, which lost 4 bases and 9 bases, there was a span of 11 bases. Germline V gene sequence: CDR1 SGDLS, CDR2 YYNGEE. The CDR3 region has the DNA TGTGCCAGCAGCCTACAGAGACCCATTCAGTACTTC. It codes for CASSLQRPIQYF.

The chain has TRBV18 and TRBJ2-1, with 10 positions matching TRBD1. This CDR3 region has 15 residues. After removal of 3 bases from V and 7 bases from J, the junction contained 6 bases not matched to a gene. Germline V CDR1 and CDR2: KGHSH, LQKENI. The CDR3 nucleotides are TGTGCCAGCTCACCGGGGACAGGGGTATGGAATGAGCAGTTCTTC. It encodes CASSPGTGVWNEQFF. Supplemented by reference TRBV18 and TRBJ2-1, the full variable domain reads NAGVMQNPRHLVRRRGQEARLRCSPMKGHSHVYWYRQLPEEGLKFMVYLQKENIIDESGMPKERFSAEFPKEGPSILRIQQVVRGDSAAYFCASSPGTGVWNEQFFGPGTRLTVL.

The chain couples TRBV27 to TRBJ1-3; D unclear. The CDR3 is made up of 15 amino acids. V lost 6 bases, J lost 0 bases, and 12 bases lay in between. The germline V gene encodes CDR1 MNHEY and CDR2 SMNVEV (reference sequence). CDR3 nucleotides: TGTGCCAGCAGCCCCACCGGAGTCTCTGGAAACACCATATATTTT. It yields the protein CASSPTGVSGNTIYF.

V gene TRBV7-3 combines with J gene TRBJ2-2; 13 bases are a match to TRBD2. The CDR3 has 18 amino acids. J was trimmed by 4 bases and V by 4 bases; bases with no gene match: 9. The germline CDR1 and CDR2 sequences are SGHTA and FQGTGA. CDR3 nucleotide sequence: TGTGCCAGCAGCTCCCCCGGACTAGCGGGAGCAGGCACCGGGGAGCTGTTTTTT. It codes for CASSSPGLAGAGTGELFF. The whole variable domain, filled in from reference TRBV7-3 and TRBJ2-2, reads GAGVSQTPSNKVTEKGKYVELRCDPISGHTALYWYRQSLGQGPEFLIYFQGTGAADDSGLPNDRFFAVRPEGSVSTLKIQRTERGDSAVYLCASSSPGLAGAGTGELFFGEGSRLTVL.

This chain joins TRBV6-6 and TRBJ2-7; TRBD1 matches at 8 bases. Germline trimming cut 2 bases from V and 4 bases from J; bases unmatched to any gene: 4. The CDR3 runs 14 residues. The V gene's germline CDR1 is MNHNY and CDR2 SVGAGI (reference sequence). CDR3 in amino acids: CASSYGQGPYEQYF. As DNA, the CDR3 is TGTGCCAGCAGTTACGGACAGGGTCCTTACGAGCAGTACTTC.

The chain uses TRBV12-3 or TRBV12-4 and TRBJ2-2; the D gene is possibly TRBD2 (6 bases). The CDR3 is 13 amino acids. Deletions cut 7 bases from V and 7 bases from J, with 13 bases between. CDR3: CASTVGGVGELFF. DNA of the CDR3: TGTGCCAGCACCGTTGGAGGGGTCGGGGAGCTGTTTTTT.

The chain couples TRBV2 to TRBJ2-5; D remains unclear. The germline V gene has CDR1 SNHLY and CDR2 FYNNEI. V gave up 6 bases and J gave up 2 bases, with 10 bases separating them. This CDR3 contains 13 residues. The CDR3 DNA is TGTGCCAGCAGGAAAGGACCGCAAGAGACCCAGTACTTC. It translates to CASRKGPQETQYF.

CDR3 protein: CASSRTGLSGRNQPQHF. CDR3 DNA sequence: TGTGCCAGCAGCCGGACAGGCTTATCGGGACGTAATCAGCCCCAGCATTTT. This rearrangement joins TRBV28 to TRBJ1-5, with 7 bases that match TRBD1. Germline-derived CDR1 and CDR2 are MDHEN and SYDVKM. The J segment lost 4 bases and the V segment lost 6 bases, leaving 15 bases of the junction unmatched. The length of the CDR3 is 17 residues.